Described below is a single TCR beta chain sequence and its context. This table comes from immunoSEQ multiplex PCR, and its TCRdb copy is limited to in-frame clones, with some not included. The sample contains 10,000 to 11,000 clones, 65% to 75% of which appear only once. The sample originates from a study of chemoradiotherapy in HPV16-positive cancers. The CDR3 has 13 residues. The germline CDR1 and CDR2 sequences are SGHTA and FQGNSA. Trimming removed 6 bases from V and 4 bases from J, with 10 bases in between. The clonotype originates from a human donor with HPV-associated anogenital cancer. The gene calls are TRBV7-2 and TRBJ2-1; D call uncertain. The sample was acquired from a patient who underwent chemoradiotherapy. CDR3 amino acids: CASRISQYNEQFF. Here the CDR3 DNA reads TGTGCCAGCAGGATTAGCCAATACAATGAGCAGTTCTTC.